This TCR beta chain comes out of a study of T cells in women clearing cervical HPV infection. The table came from immunoSEQ multiplex PCR; TCRdb's copy has only in-frame clones and leaves some out. This listing includes 25,000 to 30,000 clones. Germline CDR1 MNHNS, CDR2 SASEGT. The CDR3 is 13 residues long. V was shortened by 4 bases and J by 4 bases, with 10 bases between the two germline ends. Study-level points and caveats: Cases carried less TRBV6-7 than controls: roughly 0.12% versus 0.17%.

About this clone: The antigen remains unidentified. The read terminates 3 residues ahead of where the CDR3 ends, so the germline J gene completes it.

V is TRBV6-1 and J is TRBJ1-1; no firm D call. The sequence was obtained from a woman aged 18-69 years with a cervical HPV16 infection that either progressed to CIN3+ or cleared (not recorded which). The sequencing sample was made of blood buffy coat. CDR3 sequence reads: CASSVEVLTEAFF. CDR3 DNA (partial): TGTGCCAGCAGTGTTGAGGTTCTCACTGAA.